This T cell receptor beta chain was retrieved from a study of blood T cell repertoires in COVID-19. About the study: Researchers got acute and convalescent COVID-19 samples from the United States, Italy and Spain. PBMCs, B-cell-depleted T cells, or T cells were the source of the cDNA or gDNA that made up the material.

Seattle participants joined during active infection and were tracked over time. Assay: immunoSEQ multiplex PCR; the TCRdb copy retains only in-frame clones and omits some. The table records 95,000 to 150,000 clones, 90% of them present only once. V shed 7 bases and J shed 6 bases, with 19 bases lying between them. This CDR3 spans 15 amino acids. Germline CDR1 reads MNHEY; CDR2 reads SMNVEV (reference sequence). The TCR was taken from an older woman with COVID-19, enrolled during active disease. V gene TRBV27 combines with J gene TRBJ2-1, with a possible D match to TRBD1 (5 bases). The sample comprised peripheral blood. The CDR3 protein is CASTPTEAGSNEQFF. The CDR3 DNA is TGTGCCAGCACTCCAACCGAGGCAGGGTCCAATGAGCAGTTCTTC.